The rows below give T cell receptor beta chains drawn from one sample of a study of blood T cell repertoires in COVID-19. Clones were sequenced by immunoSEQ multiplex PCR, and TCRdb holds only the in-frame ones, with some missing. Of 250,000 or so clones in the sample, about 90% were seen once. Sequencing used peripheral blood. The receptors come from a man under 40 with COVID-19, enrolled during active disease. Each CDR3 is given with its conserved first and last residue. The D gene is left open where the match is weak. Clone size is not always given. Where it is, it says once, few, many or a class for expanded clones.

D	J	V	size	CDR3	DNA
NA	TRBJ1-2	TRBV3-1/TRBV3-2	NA	CASSQDSLSTGWHYGYTF	TGTGCCAGCAGCCAAGATTCCCTAAGCACAGGGTGGCACTATGGCTACACCTTC
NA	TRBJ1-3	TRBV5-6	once	CASSLVGNTIYF	TGTGCCAGCAGCTTGGTAGGAAACACCATATATTTT
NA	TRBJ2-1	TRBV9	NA	CASSVTKTGEQFF	TGTGCCAGCAGCGTCACGAAGACGGGTGAGCAGTTCTTC
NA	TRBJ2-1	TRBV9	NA	CASSVAGAYNEQFF	TGTGCCAGCAGCGTAGCGGGGGCCTACAATGAGCAGTTCTTC
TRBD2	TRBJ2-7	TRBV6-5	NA	CASSYSDGGAYEQYF	TGTGCCAGCAGTTACTCTGACGGGGGGGCCTACGAGCAGTACTTC
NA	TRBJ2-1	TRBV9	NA	CASSVRTESYNEQFF	TGTGCCAGCAGCGTGCGGACAGAGTCCTACAATGAGCAGTTCTTC
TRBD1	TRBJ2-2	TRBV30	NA	CAWCTGTGGPGELFF	TGTGCCTGGTGCACCGGGACAGGGGGCCCCGGGGAGCTGTTTTTT
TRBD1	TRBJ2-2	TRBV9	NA	CASTKGADANTGELFF	TGTGCCAGCACAAAGGGGGCAGACGCGAACACCGGGGAGCTGTTTTTT
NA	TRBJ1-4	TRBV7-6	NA	CASSSSLWELDATNEKLFF	TGTGCCAGCAGCTCCAGTTTGTGGGAGTTGGACGCGACTAATGAAAAACTGTTTTTT
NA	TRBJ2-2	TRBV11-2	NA	CASSPSGVTGELFF	TGTGCCAGCAGCCCATCGGGGGTCACCGGGGAGCTGTTTTTT
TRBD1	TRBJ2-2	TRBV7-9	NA	CASSFPLDRAAGELFF	TGTGCCAGCAGCTTCCCGCTCGACAGGGCTGCCGGGGAGCTGTTTTTT
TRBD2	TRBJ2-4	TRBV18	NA	CASSPPTGGGTAKNIQYF	TGTGCCAGCTCACCACCGACGGGAGGGGGAACAGCCAAAAACATTCAGTACTTC
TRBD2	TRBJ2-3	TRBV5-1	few	CASSISSGGDTQYF	TGCGCCAGCAGCATCTCTAGCGGGGGTGATACGCAGTATTTT
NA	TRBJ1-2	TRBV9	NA	CASSEGGGSRNYGYTF	TGTGCCAGCAGCGAAGGGGGGGGCAGCCGTAACTATGGCTACACCTTC
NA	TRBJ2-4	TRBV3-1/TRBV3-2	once	CASSQGAVGLAKNIQYF	TGTGCCAGCAGCCAAGGTGCCGTTGGGCTCGCCAAAAACATTCAGTACTTC